This note documents a single T cell receptor beta chain sequence. What it binds is not known. The sample is drawn from a study of shared clonotypes between healthy human individuals. CD8 cells classed as naive were CD45RO-negative and positively selected for CCR7, excluding terminally differentiated effector memory CD45RA+ cells. Per the authors' pipeline: Junction-only sequences produced by ImmunoSEQ had no quality scores, so filtering differed. The repertoire was sequenced with immunoSEQ multiplex PCR; TCRdb's copy has only in-frame clones and lacks some. For V, J and clone size, that table is used; D and trimming come from the DNA. The sample shows around 1,900,000 clones, roughly 93% of them seen only once. The CDR3 is made up of 15 amino acids. V lost 2 bases, J lost 4 bases, and 17 bases lay in between. CDR1 and CDR2 from the germline V gene are SQVTM and ANQGSEA. Findings of the study overall: Non-shared clonotypes were found to have lower generation probabilities than the clonotypes that were shared by all four of the sorted-subset donors. It was only blood that was sampled, and tissue repertoires likely differ.

The sequenced material came from naive CD8+ T cells from PBMCs. The clonotype was recovered from a man between 18 and 35 years old in good health. Some clones in this sample may be carry-over from other donors' samples. V usage is TRBV29-1 and J usage is TRBJ2-5; D remains ambiguous. The CDR3 protein is CSVEPRQFTGETQYF. In DNA, the CDR3 is TGCAGCGTTGAACCCCGGCAGTTTACTGGAGAGACCCAGTACTTC.